This TCR beta chain is drawn from a study of cytotoxic CD8 clonotypes in ibrutinib-treated CLL. Overall study context: Responses comprised some 24 partial and 2 complete; at median around six years, 14 remained remitted and about 12 progressed.

Method: immunoSEQ multiplex PCR; TCRdb's copy keeps in-frame clones and lacks some. The sample contains some 76,000 clones, around four fifths of which appear only once. Germline lookup yields CDR1 SGHTA and CDR2 FQGNSA. This CDR3 has 15 amino acids. V dropped 5 bases and J dropped 0; count of bases not matched to a gene: 5. The sequence came from a human donor with chronic lymphocytic leukemia. This chain joins TRBV7-2 and TRBJ2-7, with 9 bases lining up with TRBD1. Sequenced material: PBMCs, taken after 24 months of ibrutinib treatment. CDR3 DNA sequence: TGTGCCAGCAGCCTCCGGACAGGGGCCTCCTACGAGCAGTACTTC. This codes for CASSLRTGASYEQYF.